Here is one T cell receptor (beta chain) with its context. Its antigen is as yet unknown. This sample is drawn from a study of PD-1 blockade in classical Hodgkin lymphoma. Study-level findings and limits: The study reported lower baseline TCR diversity in newly diagnosed patients than in healthy donors.

Time point given: cycle 4 day 1 (C4D1), after more than 5 weeks of nivolumab. Each of the patients experienced relapse following autologous stem cell transplantation, and their brentuximab vedotin exposure differed. Isolation of CD4+ T cells from thawed PBMCs was performed by magnetic negative selection. V lost 2 bases, J lost 0 bases, and 9 bases lay in between. The CDR3 contains 15 residues. In germline, CDR1 is KGHSH, CDR2 LQKENI. Measured with immunoSEQ multiplex PCR; TCRdb has only the in-frame clones, and not every one. The table has roughly 30,000 clones, around 80% seen once. V usage is TRBV18 and J usage is TRBJ2-3; the D gene is possibly TRBD2 (6 bases). The source is a human donor with classical Hodgkin lymphoma. The sequencing used CD4+ T cells from blood, collected before the fourth cycle of nivolumab. The DNA for the CDR3 is TGTGCCAGCTCACCAGGGCGGGAAAGCACAGATACGCAGTATTTT. Its protein is CASSPGRESTDTQYF.